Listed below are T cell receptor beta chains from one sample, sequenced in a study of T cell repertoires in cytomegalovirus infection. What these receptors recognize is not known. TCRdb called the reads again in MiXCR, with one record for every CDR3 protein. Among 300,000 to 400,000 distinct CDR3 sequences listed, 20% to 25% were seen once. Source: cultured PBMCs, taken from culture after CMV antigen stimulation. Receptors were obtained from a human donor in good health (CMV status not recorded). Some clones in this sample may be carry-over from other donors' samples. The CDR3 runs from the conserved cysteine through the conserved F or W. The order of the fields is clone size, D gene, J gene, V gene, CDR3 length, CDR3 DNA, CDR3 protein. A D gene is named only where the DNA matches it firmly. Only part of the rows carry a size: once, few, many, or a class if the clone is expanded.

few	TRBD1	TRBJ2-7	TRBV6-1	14	TGTGCCAGCAGTGTGACAGGGCCCGTCTACGAGCAGTACTTC	CASSVTGPVYEQYF
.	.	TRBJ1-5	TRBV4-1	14	TGCGCCAGCAGCCAAGTGGACCTCAATCAGCCCCAGCATTTT	CASSQVDLNQPQHF
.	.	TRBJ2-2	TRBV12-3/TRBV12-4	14	TGTGCCAGCAGTTTCGACAGTAACACCGGGGAGCTGTTTTTT	CASSFDSNTGELFF
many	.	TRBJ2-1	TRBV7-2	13	TGTGCCAGCAGCTCGGGACCCAACAATGAGCAGTTCTTC	CASSSGPNNEQFF
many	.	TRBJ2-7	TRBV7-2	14	TGTGCCAGCAGCCCCGGTGGGGGCTTCTACGAGCAGTACTTC	CASSPGGGFYEQYF
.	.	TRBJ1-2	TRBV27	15	TGTGCCAGCAGTTTGGAAAGGGGTGTCATCTATGGCTACACCTTC	CASSLERGVIYGYTF
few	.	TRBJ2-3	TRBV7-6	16	TGTGCCAGCAGCCCCCAGTTGGGCGGAAGCACAGATACGCAGTATTTT	CASSPQLGGSTDTQYF
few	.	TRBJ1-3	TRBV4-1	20	TGCGCCAGCAGCCAAGGGATCCTAGGGGTTCCACCCGGCTCTGGAAACACCATATATTTT	CASSQGILGVPPGSGNTIYF
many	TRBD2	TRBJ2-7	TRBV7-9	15	TGTGCCAGCAGCTTAGGTAGCGGGAGAGCCGACGAGCAGTACTTC	CASSLGSGRADEQYF
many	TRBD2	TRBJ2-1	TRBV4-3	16	TGCGCCAGCAGCCAAGAGGGACTAGCGGGCTACAATGAGCAGTTCTTC	CASSQEGLAGYNEQFF
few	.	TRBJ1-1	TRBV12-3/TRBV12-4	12	TGTGCCAGCAGTCCCGGGAGCACTGAAGCTTTCTTT	CASSPGSTEAFF
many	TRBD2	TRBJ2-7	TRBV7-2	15	TGTGCCAGCAGCATTGGACTAGCGAACACCTACGAGCAGTACTTC	CASSIGLANTYEQYF
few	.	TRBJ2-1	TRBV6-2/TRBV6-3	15	TGTGCCAGCAGTTACTGGGCAGCAATCCGGAATGAGCAGTTCTTC	CASSYWAAIRNEQFF
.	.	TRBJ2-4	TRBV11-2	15	TGTGCCAGCAGCGCCACGGGATTGACCAAAAACATTCAGTACTTC	CASSATGLTKNIQYF
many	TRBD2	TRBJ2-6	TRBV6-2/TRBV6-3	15	TGTGCCACCGGGAGGGAACCGTTGGGGGCCAACGTCCTGACTTTC	CATGREPLGANVLTF
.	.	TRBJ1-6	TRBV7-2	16	TGTGCCAGCAGCCACGTCTCGAACCAACCGAATTCACCCCTCCACTTT	CASSHVSNQPNSPLHF
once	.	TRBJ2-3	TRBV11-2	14	TGTGCCAGCAGCTTAGAGTGGTTAACAGATACGCAGTATTTT	CASSLEWLTDTQYF
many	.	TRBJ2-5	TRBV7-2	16	TGTGCCAGCAGCTTATCGAGTCCCGAGTGGGCAGAGACCCAGTACTTC	CASSLSSPEWAETQYF
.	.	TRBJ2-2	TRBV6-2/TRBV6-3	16	TGTGCCAGCAGTTACGGACAGAACATTTACACCGGGGAGCTGTTTTTT	CASSYGQNIYTGELFF
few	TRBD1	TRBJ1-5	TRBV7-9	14	TGTGCCAGCAGTCGGACAGGGTTTGATCAGCCCCAGCATTTT	CASSRTGFDQPQHF
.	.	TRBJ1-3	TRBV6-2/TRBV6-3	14	TGTGCCAGCAGCGTGAACGACGGAGTCGACACCATATATTTT	CASSVNDGVDTIYF
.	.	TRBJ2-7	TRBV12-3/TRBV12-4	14	TGTGCCAGCAGTTTCTCCTCCCGGGCCTACGAGCAGTACTTC	CASSFSSRAYEQYF
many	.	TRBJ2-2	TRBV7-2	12	TGTGCCAGCAGCCACCTTTCCGGGGAGCTGTTTTTT	CASSHLSGELFF
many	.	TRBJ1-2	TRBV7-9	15	TGTGCCAGCAGCTTAGCGGGGTCCGAGAGCTATGGCTACACCTTC	CASSLAGSESYGYTF
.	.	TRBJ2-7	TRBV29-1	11	TGCAGCGTTGGGGAAACCTACGAGCAGTACTTC	CSVGETYEQYF
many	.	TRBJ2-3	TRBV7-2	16	TGTGCCAGCAGTTCGTCAGGGGGGCGAGGGACAGATACGCAGTATTTT	CASSSSGGRGTDTQYF
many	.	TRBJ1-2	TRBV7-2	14	TGTGCCAGCAGCCCGGCAGGGGAAAACTATGGCTACACCTTC	CASSPAGENYGYTF
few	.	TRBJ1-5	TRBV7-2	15	TGTGCCAGCAGCTGGGGACAAGCCGGGTATCAGCCCCAGCATTTT	CASSWGQAGYQPQHF
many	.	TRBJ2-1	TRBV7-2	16	TGTGCCAGCAGCTATAAGTGGGGATCCCAGTACAATGAGCAGTTCTTC	CASSYKWGSQYNEQFF
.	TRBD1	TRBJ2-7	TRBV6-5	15	TGTGCCAGCAGCCCGACCGGGACAGGGCGAAACGAGCAGTACTTC	CASSPTGTGRNEQYF
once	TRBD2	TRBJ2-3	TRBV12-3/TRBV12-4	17	TGTGCCAGCAGTACCAAGCTAGCGGGGATTACCTCTCCTACGCAGTATTTT	CASSTKLAGITSPTQYF
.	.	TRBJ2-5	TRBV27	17	TGTGCCAGCAGTTTATCGACCGGGACGGCCCGGCGGGAGACCCAGTACTTC	CASSLSTGTARRETQYF
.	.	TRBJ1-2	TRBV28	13	TGTGCCAGCAGGTCCACAGGGAGCTATGGCTACACCTTC	CASRSTGSYGYTF
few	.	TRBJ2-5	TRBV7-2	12	TGTGCCAGCAGCTTAGTTCTCGGACAGTCGTACTTC	CASSLVLGQSYF
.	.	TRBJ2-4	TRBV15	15	TGTGCCACCAGCACCACCTCAGACGGCAAAAACATTCAGTACTTC	CATSTTSDGKNIQYF
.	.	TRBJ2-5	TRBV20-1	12	TGCAGTGTCCGGGGGATCCAAGAGACCCAGTACTTC	CSVRGIQETQYF
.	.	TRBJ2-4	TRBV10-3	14	TGTGCCATCAGTGAGACAGGCGGCAAAAACATTCAGTACTTC	CAISETGGKNIQYF
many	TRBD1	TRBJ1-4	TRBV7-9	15	TGTGCCAGCAGCCCTAGACAGGGATCCGATGAAAAACTGTTTTTT	CASSPRQGSDEKLFF
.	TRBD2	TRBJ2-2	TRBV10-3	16	TGTGCCATCAGTGACCGGGAGGGAAAGAACACCGGGGAGCTGTTTTTT	CAISDREGKNTGELFF
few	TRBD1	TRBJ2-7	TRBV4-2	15	TGTGCCAGCAGCCAAACGACAGGGAGCGGCTACGAGCAGTACTTC	CASSQTTGSGYEQYF
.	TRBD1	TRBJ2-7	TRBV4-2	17	TGTGCCAGCAGCCAAGCGTCCCCGGGACAGGGCTACAGCGAGCAGTACTTC	CASSQASPGQGYSEQYF
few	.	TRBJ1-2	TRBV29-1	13	TGCAGCGTTGAACAATCCACTAACTATGGCTACACCTTC	CSVEQSTNYGYTF
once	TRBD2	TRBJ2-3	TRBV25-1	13	TGTGCCAGCACTTTAAGCGGGGCAGATACGCAGTATTTT	CASTLSGADTQYF
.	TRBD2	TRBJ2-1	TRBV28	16	TGTGCCAGCAGTTTAAGTGGAACTAGCGGGAGATATGAGCAGTTCTTC	CASSLSGTSGRYEQFF
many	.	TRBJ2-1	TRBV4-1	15	TGCGCCAGCAGCCAGTACCTTAGCTCCTACAATGAGCAGTTCTTC	CASSQYLSSYNEQFF
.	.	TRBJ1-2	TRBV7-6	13	TGTGCCAGCAGCCTCGCGGGGGTCATAGGCTACACCTTC	CASSLAGVIGYTF
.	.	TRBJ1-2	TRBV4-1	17	TGCGCCAGCAGCCAAGCGTATAGAACCGCTACGAACTATGGCTACACCTTC	CASSQAYRTATNYGYTF
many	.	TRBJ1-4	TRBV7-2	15	TGTGCCAGCAGCCTGAAACAGGGTTATAGCGAAAAACTGTTTTTT	CASSLKQGYSEKLFF
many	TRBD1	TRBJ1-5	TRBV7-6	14	TGTGCCAGCAGCGCACAGGGGGAGGGTCAGCCCCAGCATTTT	CASSAQGEGQPQHF
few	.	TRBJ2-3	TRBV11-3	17	TGTGCCAGCAGCTATTTATCGTGGGGACACCCGGAGATATCGCAGTATTTT	CASSYLSWGHPEISQYF
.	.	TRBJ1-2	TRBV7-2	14	TGTGCCAGCAGCCCAGATCAAACTCACTATGGCTACACCTTC	CASSPDQTHYGYTF
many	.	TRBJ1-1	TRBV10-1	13	TGCGCCAGCAGTCCCAGGTCGGACACTGAAGCTTTCTTT	CASSPRSDTEAFF
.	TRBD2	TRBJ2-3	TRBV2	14	TGTGCCAGCAGCGGGAGGACTAGCACAGATACGCAGTATTTT	CASSGRTSTDTQYF